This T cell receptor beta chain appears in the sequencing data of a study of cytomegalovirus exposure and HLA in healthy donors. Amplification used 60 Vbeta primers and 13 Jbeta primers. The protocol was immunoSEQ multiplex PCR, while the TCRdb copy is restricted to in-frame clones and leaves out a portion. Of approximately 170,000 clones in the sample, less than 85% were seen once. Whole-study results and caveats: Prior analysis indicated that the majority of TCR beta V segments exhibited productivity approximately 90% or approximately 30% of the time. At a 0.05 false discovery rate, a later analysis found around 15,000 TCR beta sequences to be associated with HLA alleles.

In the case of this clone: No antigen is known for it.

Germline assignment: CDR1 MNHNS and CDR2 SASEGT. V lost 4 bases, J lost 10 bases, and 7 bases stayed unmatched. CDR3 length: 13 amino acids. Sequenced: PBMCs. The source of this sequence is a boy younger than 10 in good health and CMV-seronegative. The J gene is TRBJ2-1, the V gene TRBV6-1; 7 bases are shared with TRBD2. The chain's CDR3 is CASSVSPGLEQFF. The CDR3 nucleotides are TGTGCCAGCAGTGTGTCGCCGGGACTAGAGCAGTTCTTC.